This T cell receptor (beta chain) was retrieved from a study of OX40 agonist ivuxolimab in advanced cancers. Study as a whole: Dose-escalation cases comprised hepatocellular carcinoma, melanoma, renal cell or head and neck cancer. Three patients showed partial responses: one hepatocellular carcinoma and two cutaneous melanoma cases. General study results and limits: Averaging showed that CD8+ T cells had more expanded clones than CD4+ did. Specificity for antigen went undetermined in the expanded peripheral T cells.

A word on this clone: Its antigen is unidentified.

TCRdb keeps only in-frame clones here, not all; method: immunoSEQ multiplex PCR. The repertoire consists of tens of thousands of clones, with just over 90% occurring once and the leading ten covering roughly an eighth. This receptor was identified in an adult with an advanced solid tumor such as melanoma, head and neck, liver or kidney cancer. Material: CD4+ or CD8+ T cells sorted from blood, obtained in a trial of the OX40 agonist ivuxolimab.

The CDR3 spells CASSFFSGESYEQYF. CDR3 nucleotide sequence: TGCGCCAGCAGTTTTTTCTCAGGGGAGTCCTACGAGCAGTACTTC. This sequence joins TRBV4-1 and TRBJ2-7; D may be TRBD1 (6 bases). With 6 bases removed from V and 1 base from J, the gap between germline ends came to 16 bases. The germline gives CDR1 MGHRA, CDR2 YSYEKL. CDR3 length: 15 amino acids.